The T cell receptor (beta chain) under discussion was sequenced for a study of T cell clusters in autoimmune cytopenias. Overall study context: Per sample, median TRB depth was 51,575 reads, yielding a median roughly 2,000 distinct clonotypes. Findings of the study overall: Primary autoimmune cytopenia patients seemingly lacked the physiological T cell clusters found in healthy donors.

About this clonotype itself: The antigen remains unidentified.

The CDR3 covers 13 residues. The germline V gene has CDR1 GTSNPN and CDR2 SVGIG (reference sequence). TRB rearrangements were amplified by touch-down multiplex PCR with mixed TRB-A/B primers. TCRdb re-called the multiplex PCR reads, yielding one record per CDR3 amino acid sequence without DNA. The sample data list just over 6,000 distinct CDR3 sequences. TRB amplification used approximately 250 ng of peripheral blood genomic DNA. This same sample was also taken into another study, of T cell repertoires in aging, cancer and after chemotherapy. This second study notes: Compared with age-matched healthy donors, untreated hematological or solid cancer patients showed higher blood TCR clonality. Immunological memory after chemotherapy cannot be judged from the repertoire data.

The sequencing sample was made of peripheral blood. The chain joins TRBV30 to TRBJ1-2; the TCRdb call, TRBD1, lacks DNA for checking. This sequence was found in a human donor in good health. The CDR3 here is CAWTPGGESGYTF.